This T cell receptor (beta chain) emerged from a study of post-analysis software for immune sequencing data. A note on this clonotype: Antigen unknown.

Overall study results and limits: Controls had lower frequencies than patients of about 5 TRBV segments, which included TRBV5-6, TRBV5-1 and TRBV20-1.

Trimming removed 0 bases at V and 1 base at J, with 12 bases between. The CDR3 sequence is 16 residues long. The germline CDR1 and CDR2 sequences are MGHRA and YSYEKL. Incorporated into the TCR beta cDNA libraries were unique molecular identifiers, which served to reduce PCR and sequencing biases. TCRdb itself ran the PCR reads through MiXCR, one entry per CDR3 protein. The data hold hundreds of thousands of distinct CDR3 sequences, with approximately 50% observed a single time. Specimen: blood. The receptor was isolated from a girl aged 5 to 17 with multiple sclerosis. This chain connects TRBV4-1 to TRBJ1-1; D is perhaps TRBD1 (5 bases). The CDR3 loop reads CASSQDPRGRNTEAFF. In nucleotides, the CDR3 is TGCGCCAGCAGCCAAGATCCTAGGGGACGGAACACTGAAGCTTTCTTT.